This paragraph reports one TCR beta chain. Generated by immunoSEQ multiplex PCR, the TCRdb table keeps only in-frame clones and is missing some. Of over 250,000 clones in the sample, 70% to 90% were seen once. The data stem from a study of blood T cell repertoires in COVID-19. Across the whole study: Researchers got acute and convalescent COVID-19 samples from the United States, Italy and Spain.

V trimming: 2 bases; J trimming: 2 bases; junction bases outside the gene matches: 7. From germline, CDR1 is SGHAT and CDR2 FQNNGV. This CDR3 has 16 residues. The receptor's source is a woman aged 25-40 years who had recovered from COVID-19. The sequenced sample consisted of PBMCs or T cells enriched from blood (not recorded which). This rearrangement joins TRBV11-2 to TRBJ2-3; TRBD1 matches at 7 bases. CDR3 bases: TGTGCCAGCAGCTTAAATATTGACAGGGACACAGATACGCAGTATTTT. The encoded protein is CASSLNIDRDTDTQYF.